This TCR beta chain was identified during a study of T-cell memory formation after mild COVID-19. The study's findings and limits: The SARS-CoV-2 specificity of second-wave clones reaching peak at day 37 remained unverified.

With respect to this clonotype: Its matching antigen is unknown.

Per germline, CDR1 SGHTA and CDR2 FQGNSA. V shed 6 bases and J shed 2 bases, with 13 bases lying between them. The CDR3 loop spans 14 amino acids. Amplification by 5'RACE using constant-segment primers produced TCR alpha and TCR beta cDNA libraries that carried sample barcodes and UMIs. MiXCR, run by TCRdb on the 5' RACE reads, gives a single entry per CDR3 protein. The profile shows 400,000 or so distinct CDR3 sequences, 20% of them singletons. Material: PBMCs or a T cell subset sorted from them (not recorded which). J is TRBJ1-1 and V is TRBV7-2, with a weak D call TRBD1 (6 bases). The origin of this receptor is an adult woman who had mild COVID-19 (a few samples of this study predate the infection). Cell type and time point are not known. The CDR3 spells CASRERGTNTEAFF. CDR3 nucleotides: TGTGCCAGCAGGGAAAGGGGGACTAACACTGAAGCTTTCTTT.